This entry lists 32 T cell receptor beta chains sequenced from one sample in a study of cytomegalovirus exposure and HLA in healthy donors. The PCR made use of 60 Vbeta and 13 Jbeta primers. Generated by immunoSEQ multiplex PCR, the TCRdb table keeps only in-frame clones and is missing some. In total, the table holds 93,000 or so clones. Sample: PBMCs. All receptors derive from a man aged 35 to 55 in good health and CMV-seronegative.

The rearrangement links TRBV6-5 to TRBJ2-5; possibly TRBD2 for D (7 bases). In germline, CDR1 is MNHEY, CDR2 SVGAGI. V was trimmed by 6 bases and J by 4 bases, leaving 15 bases between them. The CDR3 contains 14 residues. The DNA of the CDR3 is TGTGCCAGCAGGCCCTCAGGGGAGGGAGAGACCCAGTACTTC. Protein sequence: CASRPSGEGETQYF.

For this clone: One junction end does not reproduce the germline sequence, and a read error may be involved. The chain has TRBV6-4 and TRBJ2-3; 11 bases are a match to TRBD2. Per germline, CDR1 MRHNA and CDR2 SNTAGT. This CDR3 comprises 15 residues. The CDR3, as DNA: TGTGCCAGCAGCCCGGGACTAGCGGAAACAGATACGCGGTATTTT. Its translation is CASSPGLAETDTRYF.

The J gene is TRBJ1-1, the V gene TRBV9; tentatively, D is TRBD1 (6 bases). The CDR3 covers 20 residues. Germline CDR1 and CDR2: SGDLS and YYNGEE. Trimming pared 0 bases from V and 2 bases from J, leaving 26 bases between. CDR3 nucleotide sequence: TGTGCCAGCAGCGTAGCAGGGTTGAGCGAGGGGGGGTTGGCTAACACTGAAGCTTTCTTT. It encodes CASSVAGLSEGGLANTEAFF.

The rearrangement links TRBV14 to TRBJ2-1, with a possible D match to TRBD2 (5 bases). V lost 3 bases and J lost 3, with 9 bases in between. CDR1 is SGHDN and CDR2 is FVKESK in the germline V gene. The CDR3 runs to 14 residues. CDR3 region: CASSHGSFYNEQFF. Written as DNA, the CDR3 is TGTGCCAGCAGCCATGGGAGCTTCTACAATGAGCAGTTCTTC.

V gene TRBV4-3 combines with J gene TRBJ1-1; D unresolved. From germline, CDR1 is LGHNA and CDR2 YSLEER. The V and J ends lost 0 bases and 8 bases respectively, with 16 bases between them. The CDR3 is 15 residues long. The CDR3 spells CASSQDVGRGLEAFF. CDR3 nucleotide sequence: TGCGCCAGCAGCCAAGATGTCGGGCGGGGTCTGGAAGCTTTCTTT.

This CDR3 is CASSTWTQGISPLHF. The CDR3 DNA follows: TGTGCCAGCAGTACCTGGACCCAGGGAATTTCACCCCTCCACTTT. The rearrangement joins TRBV27 to TRBJ1-6; D perhaps matches TRBD1 (5 bases). Germline V lookup: CDR1 MNHEY, CDR2 SMNVEV (reference sequence). Trimming took off 5 bases at V and 9 bases at J, with 17 bases between the two ends. The CDR3 sequence is 15 residues long.

This chain connects TRBV7-8 to TRBJ2-2; TRBD2 agrees at 7 bases. The germline V gene encodes CDR1 SGHVS and CDR2 FQNEAQ. The CDR3 runs 19 residues. Trimming took 5 bases from V and 0 from J; bases not matched to a gene: 15. In nucleotides, the CDR3 is TGTGCCAGCAGCCGGGCGGGAGTGCTAATTCAAACGAACACCGGGGAGCTGTTTTTT. This encodes CASSRAGVLIQTNTGELFF.

The gene calls are TRBV5-6 and TRBJ1-5; TRBD1 is a possible D gene (5 bases). This CDR3 comprises 15 residues. Germline loops: CDR1 SGHDT, CDR2 YYEEEE. The V end lost 0 bases, the J end lost 6 bases, and 13 bases lay between the germline ends. CDR3 in DNA: TGTGCCAGCAGCTTGGGGGCAGGGTGGGGTCAGCCCCAGCATTTT. Its translation: CASSLGAGWGQPQHF.

This chain links TRBV7-8 with TRBJ2-7; 10 bases are a match to TRBD1. V was clipped by 5 bases and J by 7 bases; unmatched bases: 11. Germline V CDR1 and CDR2: SGHVS, FQNEAQ. This CDR3 is 15 amino acids long. CDR3: CASSPEGQGNREQYF. DNA of the CDR3: TGTGCCAGCAGCCCCGAGGGACAGGGGAATCGGGAGCAGTACTTC.

CDR3 nucleotide sequence: TGTGCCAGCAGCTTAGGGGGACTCCGTAATGAAAAACTGTTTTTT. Translating it yields CASSLGGLRNEKLFF. The chain has TRBV7-2 and TRBJ1-4; D is possibly TRBD1 (5 bases). CDR1 and CDR2 (germline): SGHTA, FQGNSA. With 1 base removed from V and 4 bases from J, the gap between germline ends came to 10 bases. CDR3 length: 15 amino acids.

The CDR3: CASSPSGANTEAFF. The CDR3 DNA is TGTGCCAGCAGTCCGAGTGGGGCCAACACTGAAGCTTTCTTT. This chain joins TRBV6-1 and TRBJ1-1; maybe TRBD1 (5 bases). Germline CDR1 reads MNHNS; CDR2 reads SASEGT. V gave up 5 bases and J gave up 2 bases, with 12 bases separating them. The CDR3 sequence is 14 residues long.

Turning to this clone: Other DNA sequences in the same sample also yield this CDR3. The chain uses TRBV11-2 and TRBJ2-7; no reliable D call. The V gene's germline CDR1 is SGHAT and CDR2 FQNNGV. V was pared by 1 base and J by 1 base, with 8 bases between. The CDR3 is 14 amino acids. CDR3 in DNA: TGTGCCAGCAGCTTAGCTAGGCTGTCCTACGAGCAGTACTTC. This translates into CASSLARLSYEQYF.

The chain links TRBV18 to TRBJ2-5, with 7 bases fitting TRBD1. There are 14 residues in the CDR3. The trim removed 4 bases at V and 1 base at J, leaving 3 bases unmatched. Germline CDR1 reads KGHSH; CDR2 reads LQKENI. The CDR3 protein is CASSLRDSQETQYF. The CDR3 DNA reads TGTGCCAGCTCACTACGGGACAGCCAAGAGACCCAGTACTTC.

The chain uses TRBV2 and TRBJ2-3; 9 bases map to TRBD2. J gave up 1 base and V 5 bases, and 1 base lay outside the gene matches. The germline gives CDR1 SNHLY, CDR2 FYNNEI. CDR3 length: 14 amino acids. This CDR3 reads CASSIAGGTDTQYF. CDR3 DNA sequence: TGTGCCAGCAGTATAGCGGGAGGCACAGATACGCAGTATTTT.

The chain combines TRBV14 with TRBJ2-3; 10 bases are shared with TRBD2. The V segment lost 0 bases and the J segment 5 bases; nucleotides outside the gene matches: 23. The CDR3 totals 22 residues. Germline V gene lookup returns CDR1 SGHDN and CDR2 FVKESK. The CDR3 spells CASSQENRLAGVFRGRGDTQYF. Written as DNA, the CDR3 is TGTGCCAGCAGCCAAGAAAACCGGCTAGCGGGAGTCTTCCGGGGTCGAGGAGATACGCAGTATTTT.

The DNA for the CDR3 is TGTGCCAGCAGTGAGTGGGCTAGCACAGATACGCAGTATTTT. This codes for CASSEWASTDTQYF. This sequence joins TRBV25-1 and TRBJ2-3, with unresolved D. Germline V gene sequence: CDR1 MGHDK, CDR2 SYGVNS. The CDR3 is made up of 14 amino acids. Trimming left V 3 bases short and J 0 bases short, with 7 bases between.

The genes are TRBV5-1 and TRBJ2-1; D is possibly TRBD1 (6 bases). CDR1 is SGHRS, CDR2 YFSETQ, per germline. The CDR3 covers 16 residues. The V and J ends lost 4 bases and 9 bases respectively, with 23 bases between them. CDR3 amino acids: CASSGVITTQGGEQFF. The CDR3 DNA follows: TGCGCCAGCAGCGGAGTAATTACGACTCAAGGGGGTGAGCAGTTCTTC.

The V gene is TRBV4-2, the J gene TRBJ2-2; 7 bases align to TRBD2. The CDR3 spans 15 residues. Germline loops: CDR1 LGHNA, CDR2 YNFKEQ. V dropped 4 bases and J dropped 7; count of bases not matched to a gene: 9. CDR3 bases: TGTGCCAGCAGCCTCGGGACTACCCAGGTCGGGGAGCTGTTTTTT. Amino acids: CASSLGTTQVGELFF.

Turning to this clone: The junction shows a germline mismatch at one end, possibly a read error. This chain uses TRBV19 with TRBJ1-5; TRBD1 matches at 8 bases. Looked up from germline, CDR1 is LNHDA and CDR2 is SQIVND (reference sequence). This CDR3 has 18 amino acids. CDR3 in amino acids: CASTHPGAQGVGGQPRHF. CDR3 DNA: TGTGCCAGTACCCATCCGGGGGCACAGGGGGTAGGAGGTCAGCCCCGGCATTTT. Looking up the rest from reference TRBV19 and TRBJ1-5 gives the full variable domain: DGGITQSPKYLFRKEGQNVTLSCEQNLNHDAMYWYRQDPGQGLRLIYYSQIVNDFQKGDIAEGYSVSREKKESFPLTVTSAQKNPTAFYLCASTHPGAQGVGGQPRHFGDGTRLSIL.

CDR3 DNA: TGTGCCAGTAGTCCGGGACTAGCGGGAGGAGTACTCCCCGCCGAGCAGTACTTC. This sequence encodes CASSPGLAGGVLPAEQYF. This chain joins TRBV19 and TRBJ2-7, with TRBD2 matching 15 bases. The CDR3 covers 18 residues. Germline CDR1 and CDR2: LNHDA and SQIVND (reference sequence). With 5 bases clipped from V and 6 bases from J, the junction kept 14 bases outside the gene matches.

CDR3 amino acids: CASSQDSGGAGANVLTF. DNA for the CDR3: TGCGCCAGCAGCCAAGATTCAGGGGGCGCGGGGGCCAACGTCCTGACTTTC. The chain uses TRBV4-3 and TRBJ2-6; 8 bases align to TRBD1. With 0 bases clipped from V and 4 bases from J, the junction kept 5 bases outside the gene matches. Per germline, CDR1 LGHNA and CDR2 YSLEER. This CDR3 spans 17 amino acids.

This rearrangement joins TRBV7-7 to TRBJ1-4, with D possibly TRBD1 on 6 matching bases. The V gene's germline CDR1 is SSHAT and CDR2 FNYEAQ (reference sequence). V dropped 5 bases and J dropped 3 bases, with 19 bases sitting between them. This CDR3 spans 17 amino acids. CDR3 coding DNA: TGTGCCAGCAGCCCCACCGGGGAGGGGGGTTCTAATGAAAAACTGTTTTTT. Its protein product is CASSPTGEGGSNEKLFF.

Written as DNA, the CDR3 is TGTGCCAGCAGTTGGCAGGGAAGTAATTCACCCCTCCACTTT. Protein: CASSWQGSNSPLHF. The chain is built from TRBV6-5 and TRBJ1-6; TRBD1 is a possible D gene (5 bases). The CDR3 runs 14 residues. Per the germline V gene, CDR1 is MNHEY and CDR2 is SVGAGI. V lost 4 bases to trimming and J lost 6 bases, with 10 bases between them.

The V gene is TRBV6-1, the J gene TRBJ1-4; D not resolved. Trimming took 0 bases from V and 0 from J, leaving 8 bases between them. From germline, CDR1 is MNHNS and CDR2 SASEGT. The CDR3 sequence is 16 residues long. CDR3 protein: CASSEATFATNEKLFF. Here the CDR3 DNA reads TGTGCCAGCAGTGAAGCCACTTTTGCAACTAATGAAAAACTGTTTTTT.

The V gene is TRBV7-9, the J gene TRBJ2-7, with 8 bases fitting TRBD2. The CDR3 is 16 amino acids. From germline, CDR1 is SEHNR and CDR2 FQNEAQ (reference sequence). V shed 4 bases, J shed 1 base, and the junction held 9 bases outside the gene matches. The CDR3 sequence: CASSSKLAVDSYEQYF. CDR3 bases: TGTGCCAGCAGCTCCAAACTAGCGGTTGATTCCTACGAGCAGTACTTC.

The chain carries TRBV27 and TRBJ2-5; 9 bases align to TRBD1. Germline lookup yields CDR1 MNHEY and CDR2 SMNVEV (reference sequence). This CDR3 is built from 16 residues. V dropped 3 bases and J dropped 1; count of bases not matched to a gene: 6. CDR3 nucleotide sequence: TGTGCCAGCAGTTTCGGGACAGGGACAGGCCAAGAGACCCAGTACTTC. This gives the protein CASSFGTGTGQETQYF.

The J gene is TRBJ2-7, the V gene TRBV27; the D is unclear. Germline-derived CDR1 and CDR2 are MNHEY and SMNVEV (reference sequence). Between the trimmed V and J ends, which lost 2 bases and 4 bases, there was a span of 12 bases. There are 14 residues in the CDR3. Here the CDR3 reads CASSLTSDGYEQYF. The CDR3 bases are TGTGCCAGCAGTTTAACCTCCGACGGGTACGAGCAGTACTTC.

This chain joins TRBV6-1 and TRBJ1-3; the D is unclear. CDR1 is MNHNS, CDR2 SASEGT, per germline. CDR3 size: 13 residues. Trimming took 6 bases from V and 2 from J, leaving 8 bases between them. Here the CDR3 reads CASRPETGNTIYF. The CDR3 DNA is TGTGCCAGCAGGCCAGAAACTGGAAACACCATATATTTT.

The rearrangement uses TRBV28 and TRBJ2-3; 8 nucleotides agree with TRBD1. Germline V lookup: CDR1 MDHEN, CDR2 SYDVKM. There are 13 residues in the CDR3. J gave up 6 bases and V 2 bases, and 1 base lay outside the gene matches. The CDR3 region is CASSLRDRDTQYF. The CDR3 DNA sequence: TGTGCCAGCAGTTTACGGGACAGGGATACGCAGTATTTT.

V usage is TRBV5-5 and J usage is TRBJ2-3, with TRBD2 matching 7 bases. CDR3 size: 16 residues. CDR1 is SGHKS, CDR2 YYEKEE, per germline (reference sequence). J gave up 7 bases and V 9 bases, and 20 bases lay outside the gene matches. CDR3 DNA: TGTGCCACCGATCCATGGGGGGGGACTAATTTGAATACGCAGTATTTT. This sequence encodes CATDPWGGTNLNTQYF.

CDR3 residues: CASNSLLITQYF. CDR3 sequence (DNA): TGTGCCAGCAACTCCCTCCTCATTACGCAGTATTTT. This chain joins TRBV28 and TRBJ2-3; unclear D gene. The CDR3 sequence is 12 residues long. Trimming pared 7 bases from V and 8 bases from J, leaving 13 bases between. Germline CDR1 is MDHEN and CDR2 is SYDVKM.

The V gene is TRBV6-1, the J gene TRBJ2-1; TRBD2 matches at 7 bases. V lost 6 bases, J lost 0 bases, and 2 bases stayed unmatched. In germline, CDR1 is MNHNS, CDR2 SASEGT. The CDR3 is 14 amino acids. The CDR3 nucleotides read TGTGCCAGCAGGGCTAGCGGCTCCTACAATGAGCAGTTCTTC. Translated, it gives CASRASGSYNEQFF.